Listed here are 5 T cell receptor beta chains from one sample, sequenced in a study of CD8+ T cells in alopecia areata. Following RNA extraction, reverse transcription yielded cDNA that acted as the sequencing template. Sequencing used immunoSEQ multiplex PCR; TCRdb keeps in-frame clones, though not all of them. The sample has 110,000 to 150,000 clones; approximately 85% are singletons. Treatment noted: oral pan-JAK inhibitor, 5-10 mg twice daily. The sample was CD8+ T cells sorted from blood, taken at week 4, from a patient treated with tofacitinib. All receptors derive from a human donor with alopecia areata.

In its sample, this clone was seen a few times. This chain's CDR3 is CASSDLAGSTDTQYF. The CDR3 DNA reads as TGTGCCAGCAGCGATCTAGCGGGAAGCACAGATACGCAGTATTTT. V usage is TRBV6-4 and J usage is TRBJ2-3, with 9 bases matching TRBD2. V dropped 6 bases and J dropped 0; count of bases not matched to a gene: 4. Germline CDR1 is MRHNA and CDR2 is SNTAGT. The CDR3 has 15 residues.

The chain recombines TRBV4-1 with TRBJ2-1; D remains ambiguous. This CDR3 has 17 amino acids. The V end was cut by 1 base, the J end by 3 bases, with 16 bases between. Germline CDR1 reads MGHRA; CDR2 reads YSYEKL. The CDR3: CASSQAGRTSVYNEQFF. The DNA for the CDR3 is TGCGCCAGCAGCCAAGCGGGTAGGACCAGCGTCTACAATGAGCAGTTCTTC.

The chain employs TRBV11-3 and TRBJ2-1; the match to TRBD1 covers 7 bases. The CDR3 is 14 amino acids. In germline, CDR1 is SGHNT, CDR2 YENEEA. Trimming took 3 bases from V and 8 from J; bases not matched to a gene: 7. The CDR3 DNA follows: TGTGCCAGCAGCTTGGCAGGGGGTAGCGATGAGCAGTTCTTC. Its translation is CASSLAGGSDEQFF.

The rearrangement uses TRBV5-4 and TRBJ2-2, with 8 bases aligning to TRBD2. Germline V lookup: CDR1 SGHNT, CDR2 YYREEE (reference sequence). The CDR3 is 16 amino acids. J lost 7 bases, V lost 0 bases, and 8 bases had no gene match. The DNA for the CDR3 is TGTGCCAGCAGCTTGGTTTCCAGCGGGGGTGACGGGGAGCTGTTTTTT. As protein: CASSLVSSGGDGELFF. Combining the CDR3 with reference TRBV5-4 and TRBJ2-2 gives the whole variable domain ETGVTQSPTHLIKTRGQQVTLRCSSQSGHNTVSWYQQALGQGPQFIFQYYREEENGRGNFPPRFSGLQFPNYSSELNVNALELDDSALYLCASSLVSSGGDGELFFGEGSRLTVL.

The genes are TRBV25-1 and TRBJ1-1; 8 positions agree with TRBD1. The CDR3 is made up of 15 amino acids. V shed 4 bases and J 9 bases; nucleotides not matched to a gene: 13. In germline, CDR1 is MGHDK, CDR2 SYGVNS. This chain's CDR3 is CASSGRGTGWSKAFF. CDR3 nucleotides: TGTGCCAGCAGTGGCCGGGGGACAGGTTGGAGCAAAGCTTTCTTT.